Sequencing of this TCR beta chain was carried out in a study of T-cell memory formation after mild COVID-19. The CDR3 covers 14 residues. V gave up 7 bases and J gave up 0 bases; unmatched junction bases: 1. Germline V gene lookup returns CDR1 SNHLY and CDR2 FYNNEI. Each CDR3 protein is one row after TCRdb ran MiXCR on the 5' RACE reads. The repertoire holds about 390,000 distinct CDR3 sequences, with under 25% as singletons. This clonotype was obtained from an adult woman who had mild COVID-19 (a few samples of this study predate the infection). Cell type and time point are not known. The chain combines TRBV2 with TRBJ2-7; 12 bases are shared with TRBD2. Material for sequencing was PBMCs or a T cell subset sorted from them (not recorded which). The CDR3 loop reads CASKGLAGSYEQYF. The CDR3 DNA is TGTGCCAGCAAGGGACTAGCGGGCTCCTACGAGCAGTACTTC. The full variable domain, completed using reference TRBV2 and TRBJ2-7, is EPEVTQTPSHQVTQMGQEVILRCVPISNHLYFYWYRQILGQKVEFLVSFYNNEISEKSEIFDDQFSVERPDGSNFTLKIRSTKLEDSAMYFCASKGLAGSYEQYFGPGTRLTVT.